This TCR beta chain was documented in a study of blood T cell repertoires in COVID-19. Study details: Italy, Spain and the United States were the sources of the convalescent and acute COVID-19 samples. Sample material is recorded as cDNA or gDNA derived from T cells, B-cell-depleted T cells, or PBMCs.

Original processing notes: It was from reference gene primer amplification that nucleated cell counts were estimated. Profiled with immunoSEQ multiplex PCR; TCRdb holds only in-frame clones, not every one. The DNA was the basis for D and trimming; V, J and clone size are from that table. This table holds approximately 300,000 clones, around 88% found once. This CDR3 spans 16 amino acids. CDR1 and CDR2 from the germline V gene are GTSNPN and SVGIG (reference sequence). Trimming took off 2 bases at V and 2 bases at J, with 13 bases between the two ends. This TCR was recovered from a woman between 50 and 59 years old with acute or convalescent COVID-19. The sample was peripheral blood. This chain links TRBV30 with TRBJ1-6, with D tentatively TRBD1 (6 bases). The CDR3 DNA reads TGTGCCTGGAGTCTGGAACAGGGAACCTATAATTCACCCCTCCACTTT. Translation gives CAWSLEQGTYNSPLHF.